Listed here are 18 T cell receptor beta chains from one sample, sequenced in a study of technical replicates of blood from a few donors. Here immunoSEQ multiplex PCR was the method, and the copy in TCRdb shows in-frame clones only, minus some. Of 80,000 or so clones detected, 90% to 95% appear once; the ten largest clones hold about 0.38%. The sequenced sample consisted of T cells isolated from PBMCs. All receptors come from a human donor in good health.

This clone came up once. The V gene is TRBV10-3, the J gene TRBJ2-3, with TRBD2 matching over 7 bases. CDR1 and CDR2 from the germline V gene are ENHRY and SYGVKD. CDR3 length equals 15 residues. V shed 3 bases, J shed 2 bases, and the junction held 5 bases outside the gene matches. In DNA form, the CDR3 reads TGTGCCATCAGTGACGCGCGGGAGAACACAGATACGCAGTATTTT. Translated, it gives CAISDARENTDTQYF.

V and J are TRBV28 and TRBJ1-2, with 7 positions matching TRBD1. This CDR3 is built from 13 residues. Germline assignment: CDR1 MDHEN and CDR2 SYDVKM. With V trimmed by 3 bases and J by 7 bases, 5 bases remained unmatched. CDR3 sequence: CASSLYSGGGYTF. CDR3 DNA sequence: TGTGCCAGCAGTTTGTATTCAGGGGGTGGCTACACCTTC.

The chain is built from TRBV1 and TRBJ2-5; the table calls TRBD1, which could not be checked here. TRBV1 has pseudogene status. The CDR3 spans 14 residues. The chain's CDR3 is CTSQTDRVGETQYF. The DNA of the CDR3 is TGCACCAGCCAGACCGACAGGGTCGGAGAGACCCAGTACTTC.

This clone was observed a few times. The V call is TRBV18, the J call TRBJ2-7; tentatively, D is TRBD1 (6 bases). Germline V lookup: CDR1 KGHSH, CDR2 LQKENI. This CDR3 has 12 residues. V was pared by 6 bases and J by 3 bases, with 9 bases between. This CDR3 is CASSLGGYEQYF. The DNA of the CDR3 is TGTGCCAGCTCGCTAGGGGGCTACGAGCAGTACTTC. The full variable domain, its missing parts supplied by reference TRBV18 and TRBJ2-7, is NAGVMQNPRHLVRRRGQEARLRCSPMKGHSHVYWYRQLPEEGLKFMVYLQKENIIDESGMPKERFSAEFPKEGPSILRIQQVVRGDSAAYFCASSLGGYEQYFGPGTRLTVT.

CDR3 nucleotides: TGTGCCTGGAGCCAGGGCTACACAGATACGCAGTATTTT. Translating it yields CAWSQGYTDTQYF. The V and J genes are TRBV30 and TRBJ2-3; D might be TRBD1 (5 bases). Germline values: CDR1 GTSNPN, CDR2 SVGIG (reference sequence). The CDR3 runs 13 residues. Trimming removed 3 bases from V and 2 bases from J, with 9 bases in between.

The chain is built from TRBV27 and TRBJ2-2, with D perhaps matching TRBD2 (6 bases). The CDR3 extends over 14 amino acids. The germline V gene has CDR1 MNHEY and CDR2 SMNVEV (reference sequence). Trimming left V 8 bases short and J 7 bases short, with 17 bases between. The CDR3 sequence is CASWGDSGSGELFF. Written as DNA, the CDR3 is TGTGCCAGCTGGGGGGACTCCGGGAGCGGGGAGCTGTTTTTT.

The chain uses TRBV2 and TRBJ2-3, with 9 bases matching TRBD1. The germline V gene encodes CDR1 SNHLY and CDR2 FYNNEI. The CDR3 runs 15 residues. Trimming at V came to 6 bases and at J to 2 bases, leaving 6 bases not matched to a gene. As DNA, the CDR3 is TGTGCCAGCAGCGCCGGGACAGGGTACACAGATACGCAGTATTTT. It is translated as CASSAGTGYTDTQYF.

The rearrangement links TRBV18 to TRBJ2-1; TRBD1 aligns across 9 bases. The CDR3 length is 15 residues. The ends lost 3 bases at V and 6 bases at J; junction bases unmatched: 6. The germline V gene has CDR1 KGHSH and CDR2 LQKENI. CDR3 protein: CASSPGTGIGNEQFF. The CDR3, as DNA: TGTGCCAGCTCACCGGGGACAGGGATCGGCAATGAGCAGTTCTTC.

V is TRBV18 and J is TRBJ2-4, with D perhaps matching TRBD2 (6 bases). The CDR3 sequence is 14 residues long. CDR1 KGHSH and CDR2 LQKENI come from the germline V gene. The V end lost 6 bases, the J end lost 6 bases, and 15 bases lay between the germline ends. Here the CDR3 DNA reads TGTGCCAGCTCCGCGATGAGGGACTCAAACATTCAGTACTTC. This gives the protein CASSAMRDSNIQYF. Together with reference TRBV18 and TRBJ2-4, the CDR3 gives the full variable domain: NAGVMQNPRHLVRRRGQEARLRCSPMKGHSHVYWYRQLPEEGLKFMVYLQKENIIDESGMPKERFSAEFPKEGPSILRIQQVVRGDSAAYFCASSAMRDSNIQYFGAGTRLSVL.

The genes are TRBV25-1 and TRBJ2-1; TRBD2 matches 13 bases. This CDR3 has 16 amino acids. V dropped 1 base and J dropped 6; count of bases not matched to a gene: 3. Germline assignment: CDR1 MGHDK and CDR2 SYGVNS. The CDR3 region is CASSESGLAGVNEQFF. CDR3 bases: TGTGCCAGCAGTGAATCAGGACTAGCGGGAGTCAATGAGCAGTTCTTC.

The chain couples TRBV16 to TRBJ1-5, with D tentatively TRBD1 (5 bases). The V gene lost 0 bases and the J gene lost 0 bases, with 12 bases spanning the gap. This CDR3 region has 17 residues. CDR1 KGHSY and CDR2 FQNENV come from the germline V gene. Written as DNA, the CDR3 is TGTGCCAGCAGCCAATCGGGTTCAGGGATTAGCAATCAGCCCCAGCATTTT. Translation gives CASSQSGSGISNQPQHF.

The chain joins TRBV19 to TRBJ1-5; tentatively, D is TRBD1 (5 bases). V was trimmed by 2 bases and J by 3 bases, leaving 8 bases between them. The germline CDR1 and CDR2 sequences are LNHDA and SQIVND (reference sequence). This CDR3 is built from 14 residues. The CDR3 is CASSIRDYNQPQHF. CDR3 bases: TGTGCCAGTAGTATACGGGACTACAATCAGCCCCAGCATTTT.

CDR3 protein: CASSYGPWDTQYF. The CDR3 coding sequence is TGTGCCAGCAGTTACGGCCCCTGGGATACGCAGTATTTT. This rearrangement joins TRBV6-5 to TRBJ2-3; D is ambiguous. V was clipped by 2 bases and J by 6 bases, with 9 bases between them. The CDR3 loop spans 13 amino acids. Germline CDR1 reads MNHEY; CDR2 reads SVGAGI.

The rearrangement joins TRBV9 to TRBJ2-7; a weak D match, TRBD2 (5 bases). The CDR3 totals 14 residues. The germline V gene encodes CDR1 SGDLS and CDR2 YYNGEE. Trimming left V 0 bases short and J 6 bases short, with 13 bases between. The CDR3 sequence: CASSVATDRGEQYF. CDR3 nucleotides: TGTGCCAGCAGCGTAGCCACGGACCGGGGCGAGCAGTACTTC.

The rearrangement links TRBV9 to TRBJ1-2, with 7 bases lining up with TRBD1. CDR1 and CDR2 from the germline V gene are SGDLS and YYNGEE. The CDR3 is 15 amino acids. Losses at the gene ends were 3 bases for V and 3 bases for J; bases not matched to a gene: 8. The CDR3: CASSDNRGSDYGYTF. The DNA for the CDR3 is TGTGCCAGCAGCGACAACAGGGGATCGGACTATGGCTACACCTTC.

This chain uses TRBV12-5 with TRBJ1-5, with D possibly TRBD1 on 5 matching bases. Between the trimmed V and J ends, which lost 3 bases and 4 bases, there was a span of 13 bases. The CDR3 is 15 residues long. Germline-derived CDR1 and CDR2 are LGHNT and FRNRAP. For the CDR3, the DNA is TGTGCTAGTGGTTTAAGGGGTCTCGGAAATCAGCCCCAGCATTTT. Its protein is CASGLRGLGNQPQHF.

V gene TRBV5-6 combines with J gene TRBJ2-2; a weak D match, TRBD1 (5 bases). CDR1 is SGHDT and CDR2 is YYEEEE in the germline V gene. CDR3 length: 15 residues. V was shortened by 4 bases and J by 0 bases, with 10 bases between the two germline ends. CDR3 region: CASSLWTTNTGELFF. Here the CDR3 DNA reads TGTGCCAGCAGCCTATGGACAACGAACACCGGGGAGCTGTTTTTT.

V and J are TRBV7-2 and TRBJ2-1, with D perhaps TRBD1 (5 bases). CDR1 is SGHTA, CDR2 FQGNSA, per germline. The germline V and J ends were trimmed by 4 bases and 6 bases, with 13 bases remaining between them. The CDR3 spans 14 residues. The CDR3 DNA follows: TGTGCCAGCAGCTCACTCACAGGATCCAATGAGCAGTTCTTC. Translation gives CASSSLTGSNEQFF.